The T cell receptor (beta chain) under discussion was sequenced for a study of human T cells and chemical hapten exposure. Whole-study context: Mostly female patients had alopecia areata, totalis or universalis.

Study findings and constraints: With DPC sensitization, TCRs exceeding 1 in 1000 frequency showed no change.

This clonotype has a handful of counts. Its antigen is not known. The library labeled individual cDNA molecules by adding unique molecular identifiers to them. TCRdb ran MiXCR on the RACE reads and lists one entry per CDR3 protein. Altogether 190,000 or so distinct CDR3 sequences are present, 24% being singletons, with the ten largest covering 2.5%. Time point denoted: patch test 3, about 24 weeks after DPC sensitization. Treatment in this sample: therapeutic diphenylcyclopropenone sensitization with weekly scalp DPC. Only after blood had been drawn was each patch test applied. The sequencing used whole blood, collected in connection with sensitization to the hapten diphenylcyclopropenone (DPC). The TCR was taken from a woman between 40 and 55 years old with alopecia areata. Some clones in this sample may be carry-over from other donors' samples.

The CDR3: CASSLAPPGLAGAIPTDTQYF. In nucleotides, the CDR3 is TGTGCCAGCTCACTCGCCCCGCCGGGACTAGCGGGAGCCATTCCCACAGATACGCAGTATTTT. The chain carries TRBV18 and TRBJ2-3, with 14 bases that match TRBD2. The CDR3 extends over 21 amino acids. The germline gives CDR1 KGHSH, CDR2 LQKENI. V lost 4 bases to trimming and J lost 2 bases; unmatched junction nucleotides: 17.